Each of the 9 T cell receptor beta chains below was sequenced from the same sample in a study of CD8 T cells in Susac syndrome. Random hexamers served to reverse transcribe about 0.5 to 1 ug RNA. TCRdb re-derived calls from the immunoSEQ multiplex PCR reads in MiXCR, one entry per CDR3 protein. There are under 200,000 distinct CDR3 sequences in the sample; roughly 95% occur only once, and 0.1% to 0.15% lies in the top ten. Sequencing was performed on CD4+ T cells from PBMCs. These receptor sequences come from a human donor with Susac syndrome.

The rearrangement links TRBV20-1 to TRBJ1-2; D remains ambiguous. The ends were cut back, 4 bases at V and 3 bases at J, with 9 bases in the middle. The germline CDR1 and CDR2 sequences are DFQATT and SNEGSKA (reference sequence). The CDR3 runs to 12 residues. The CDR3 reads CSATGRHYGYTF. In DNA, the CDR3 is TGCAGTGCTACCGGGCGGCACTATGGCTACACCTTC.

The chain joins TRBV5-1 to TRBJ1-1; tentatively, D is TRBD1 (5 bases). V lost 0 bases to trimming and J lost 4 bases, with 13 bases between them. CDR3 size: 15 residues. Germline values: CDR1 SGHRS, CDR2 YFSETQ. DNA for the CDR3: TGCGCCAGCAGCTTGGAGCCGGGGGTCGGCACTGAAGCTTTCTTT. This encodes CASSLEPGVGTEAFF.

The chain combines TRBV7-9 with TRBJ2-2, with 7 bases matching TRBD1. The V segment lost 4 bases and the J segment 1 base; nucleotides outside the gene matches: 6. Germline-derived CDR1 and CDR2 are SEHNR and FQNEAQ (reference sequence). The length of the CDR3 is 16 residues. CDR3 bases: TGTGCCAGCAGCTCCGGGACAGTAGTGAACACCGGGGAGCTGTTTTTT. Translation: CASSSGTVVNTGELFF.

The chain uses TRBV7-3 and TRBJ2-3, with 7 bases identical to TRBD1. Per germline, CDR1 SGHTA and CDR2 FQGTGA. The CDR3 runs 14 residues. Trimming removed 5 bases from V and 5 bases from J; junction bases left unmatched: 7. CDR3 coding DNA: TGTGCCAGCAGCCGGAACACAGGGGAAGATACGCAGTATTTT. As protein: CASSRNTGEDTQYF.

This rearrangement joins TRBV20-1 to TRBJ2-2, with D possibly TRBD2 on 6 matching bases. Germline assignment: CDR1 DFQATT and CDR2 SNEGSKA (reference sequence). CDR3 size: 13 residues. V gave up 2 bases and J gave up 6 bases, with 10 bases separating them. CDR3 coding DNA: TGCAGTGCTAGACCTAGCGAACCCGGGGAGCTGTTTTTT. Its translation is CSARPSEPGELFF.

This chain links TRBV7-2 with TRBJ2-4, with D perhaps matching TRBD2 (6 bases). Germline CDR1 reads SGHTA; CDR2 reads FQGNSA. V dropped 1 base and J dropped 15 bases, with 16 bases sitting between them. This CDR3 is 13 amino acids long. CDR3 sequence: CASSLEPAGWPYF. CDR3 DNA sequence: TGTGCCAGCAGCTTAGAACCTGCGGGATGGCCGTACTTC.

This clonotype was observed once. This chain connects TRBV18 to TRBJ2-5; the match to TRBD1 covers 7 bases. The CDR3 is made up of 14 amino acids. V lost 10 bases to trimming and J lost 0 bases; unmatched junction nucleotides: 8. Germline lookup yields CDR1 KGHSH and CDR2 LQKENI. For the CDR3, the DNA is TGTGCCACCACGGACAGGAGTAACCAAGAGACCCAGTACTTC. Its translation: CATTDRSNQETQYF. Supplemented by reference TRBV18 and TRBJ2-5, the full variable domain reads NAGVMQNPRHLVRRRGQEARLRCSPMKGHSHVYWYRQLPEEGLKFMVYLQKENIIDESGMPKERFSAEFPKEGPSILRIQQVVRGDSAAYFCATTDRSNQETQYFGPGTRLLVL.

J is TRBJ2-3 and V is TRBV2, with D perhaps TRBD2 (6 bases). This CDR3 has 13 residues. Germline V gene sequence: CDR1 SNHLY, CDR2 FYNNEI. Trimming stripped 6 bases from V and 1 base from J, with 8 bases between. In nucleotides, the CDR3 is TGTGCCAGCAGCTGGGGGGGCACAGATACGCAGTATTTT. Its translation is CASSWGGTDTQYF.

The chain recombines TRBV12-3 or TRBV12-4 with TRBJ2-3, with 13 bases matching TRBD2. The J segment lost 3 bases and the V segment lost 6 bases, leaving 3 bases of the junction unmatched. CDR3 length: 15 amino acids. The CDR3 is CASRMTSGRTDTQYF. The DNA of the CDR3 is TGTGCCAGCAGAATGACTAGCGGGAGGACAGATACGCAGTATTTT.